A single T cell receptor (beta chain) is shown here with its context. The specificity of this receptor is unknown. Base qualities are not at hand, and no much larger clone is one base apart. The junction carries 7 bases between V and J, which are trimmed by 5 bases and 0 bases respectively. Reading the germline V gene gives CDR1 SNHLY and CDR2 FYNNEI. The CDR3 measures 14 amino acids from cysteine to phenylalanine. Just the 42-base CDR3 DNA is kept, in frame starting at base 1. The donors were healthy, HIV-negative adults with no recently reported acute infections or vaccinations. All donors were Caucasian adults living in Nashville, Tennessee, USA. CD4+ T cells were enriched by magnetic negative selection; naive cells were then positively selected on CD45RA, and the negative fraction formed the memory subset. Blood was collected by leukapheresis, and PBMCs were isolated by Ficoll-Histopaque density gradient centrifugation and then cryopreserved in liquid nitrogen vapor phase. Analytical flow cytometry was used to check the purity and quantity of each magnetically sorted T cell population. Genomic DNA was isolated from every sorted fraction and measured by UV absorbance on a Nanodrop 2000c.

Using the deep immunoSEQ assay, TCR CDR3 regions were amplified from genomic DNA by multiplex PCR. Extracted genomic DNA from each cell subset was spread evenly across all wells of several immunoSEQ 96-well plates, with each plate serving as a replicate. Each replicate PCR for sorted subsets received roughly 200 ng genomic DNA, equal to tens of thousands of T cell genomes. Purified libraries were quantified with a Qubit 3.0 fluorometer, sized on a Bioanalyzer 2100, and re-quantified with the KAPA Library Quantification kit. Every immunoSEQ 96-well plate was sequenced on a separate single-read 150-cycle Illumina NextSeq 550 flow cell. On the study's bioinformatics: The immunoSEQ output contained only junctional sequences without quality scores, so filtering could not match that applied to full-length reads. Sequences were annotated with PyIR, a Python wrapper for IgBLAST v1.9, using IMGT germline references to assign V/J genes and CDR3. Reads were filtered out if the reads had weak V/J assignments (E-value above 1e-6), no CDR3, stop codons, out-of-frame junctions, or ambiguous translated residues. V3J clonotypes were defined as sequences sharing an identical inferred V gene, J gene, and CDR3 amino acid sequence. The percentage overlap between two repertoires was calculated by dividing the number of shared unique clonotypes by the size of the smaller repertoire. Three approaches were used to assess repertoire richness: RTK rarefaction, the Chao1 estimator, and Recon v2.1 estimates of unobserved clonotypes. OLGA was used to compute generation probabilities for all TCRbeta clonotypes that the gDNA method yielded from a few donors. TCRdb limited this immuneACCESS table to in-frame rearrangements with V and J called. A share of clones is missing; checked studies link under half to unresolved V genes, and the rest is unexplained. V and J calls and clone size are those listed in that table; D and trimming were worked out from the DNA. This sample lists 1,500,000 or so clones; 98% were detected once. The ten largest account for roughly 0.35% of the sample.

The sample originates from a study of shared clonotypes between healthy human individuals (dated by TCRdb to about 2020). About the investigation overall: The cohort included three men and a couple of women between 18 and 49 years of age. For each donor, CD4 naive and CD4 memory were each run on three plates, CD8 naive on two plates, and CD8 memory on one plate. To estimate repertoire size and how much clonotypes are shared between individuals, the study performed deep sequencing of blood TCR repertoires from about five healthy adults. Different laboratories and diverse techniques were used to prepare libraries and sequence TCR repertoires, to increase sequencing depth and limit assay-specific biases. Per donor, leukapheresis produced somewhere between about 0.85 and 10 billion PBMCs. Findings and caveats that apply to the study as a whole: Only blood was sampled, and tissue TCR repertoires likely differ from those in blood. Naive subsets generally had larger estimated clonotype richness than memory subsets. Because the study included only a small number of donors, the genetic and exposure-history diversity represented was limited. Rarefaction of sorted-subset datasets indicated incomplete sequencing despite the large sequencing depth. Based on pairwise subsampling, the degree of clonotype sharing among donors was expected to be affected by sequencing depth. Clonotypes shared by all four sorted-subset donors showed higher generation probabilities than non-shared clonotypes. About 5% of naive CD4, around 3.6% of naive CD8, around 2.3% of memory CD4, and 0.4% of memory CD8 clonotypes were shared across several donors.

The receptor chain draws on TRBV2 and TRBJ2-2; 5 matching bases give a weak D call of TRBD1. This sequence originates from a man aged 25-45 years in good health. What was sequenced was naive CD4+ T cells sorted from blood. The intended sense of this specimen's cell subset or site label: CD45RA+ positively selected. The DNA sequence is given as TGTGCCAGCAGTAGGACATCGAACACCGGGGAGCTGTTTTTT. Its protein product is CASSRTSNTGELFF.